This T cell receptor beta chain was documented in a study of T-cell memory formation after mild COVID-19. In germline, CDR1 is DFQATT, CDR2 SNEGSKA (reference sequence). The CDR3 length is 15 residues. J gave up 4 bases and V 0 bases, and 5 bases lay outside the gene matches. A 5'RACE reaction primed in the constant segment made cDNA libraries of TCR alpha and TCR beta, and these carried sample barcodes and UMIs. TCRdb reprocessed the 5' RACE reads via MiXCR and lists one record per CDR3 protein. The sample includes approximately 560,000 distinct CDR3 sequences, approximately 15% seen only once; the top ten take less than 10%. This clonotype has a handful of counts.

Sequenced sample: PBMCs or a T cell subset sorted from them (not recorded which). V usage is TRBV20-1 and J usage is TRBJ2-5; 10 positions agree with TRBD2. The TCR originated in an adult woman who had mild COVID-19 (a few samples of this study predate the infection). Cell type and time point are not known. The CDR3 sequence: CSARDSLAGAETQYF. The DNA for the CDR3 is TGCAGTGCTAGAGATAGCCTAGCGGGAGCAGAGACCCAGTACTTC.